Sequencing of this TCR beta chain was carried out in a study of blood T cell repertoires in COVID-19. Across the study: Sites across the United States, Italy and Spain contributed samples from acute and convalescent COVID-19. Nucleic acid was either cDNA or gDNA, and it came from T cells, B-cell-depleted T cells, or PBMCs.

Authors' data handling: Amplified reference gene primers provided the basis for estimating nucleated cell counts. Here immunoSEQ multiplex PCR was the method, and the copy in TCRdb shows in-frame clones only, minus some. The DNA was the basis for D and trimming; V, J and clone size are from that table. In the table there are 150,000 to 200,000 clones, approximately 90% of which are singletons. The CDR3 length is 14 residues. Trimming took 5 bases from V and 4 from J; bases not matched to a gene: 7. Germline V gives CDR1 SGHDT, CDR2 YYEEEE. The TCR sequence derives from a human donor in a cohort sampled during active COVID-19. The sample comprised peripheral blood. This chain links TRBV5-6 with TRBJ2-7; 9 nucleotides align to TRBD2. For the CDR3, the DNA is TGTGCCAGCAGATCTCTTAGCGGGGGATACGAGCAGTACTTC. It yields the protein CASRSLSGGYEQYF.